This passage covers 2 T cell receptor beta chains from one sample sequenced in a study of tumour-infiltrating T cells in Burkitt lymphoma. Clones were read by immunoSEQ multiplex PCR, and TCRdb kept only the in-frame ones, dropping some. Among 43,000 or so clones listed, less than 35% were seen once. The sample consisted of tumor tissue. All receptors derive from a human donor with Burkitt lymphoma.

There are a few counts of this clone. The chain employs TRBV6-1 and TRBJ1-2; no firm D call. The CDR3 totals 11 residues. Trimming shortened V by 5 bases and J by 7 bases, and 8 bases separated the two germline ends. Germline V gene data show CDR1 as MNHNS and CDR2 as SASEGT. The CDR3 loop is CASSFSAGYTF. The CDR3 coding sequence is TGTGCCAGCAGTTTCAGTGCTGGCTACACCTTC.

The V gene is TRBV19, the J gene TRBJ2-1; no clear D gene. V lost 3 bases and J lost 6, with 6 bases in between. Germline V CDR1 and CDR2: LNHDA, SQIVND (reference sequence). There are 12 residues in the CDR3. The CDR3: CASSIPGNEQFF. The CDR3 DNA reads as TGTGCCAGTAGTATCCCAGGCAATGAGCAGTTCTTC. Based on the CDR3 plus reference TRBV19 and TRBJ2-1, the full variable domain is DGGITQSPKYLFRKEGQNVTLSCEQNLNHDAMYWYRQDPGQGLRLIYYSQIVNDFQKGDIAEGYSVSREKKESFPLTVTSAQKNPTAFYLCASSIPGNEQFFGPGTRLTVL.